These 15 T cell receptor beta chains were all obtained from the same sample, sequenced in a study of OX40 agonist ivuxolimab in advanced cancers. TCRdb's copy holds only in-frame clones and misses some; the assay was immunoSEQ multiplex PCR. The sample includes fewer than 65,000 clones, less than 85% seen only once; the top ten take approximately 10%. The sample here was CD4+ or CD8+ T cells sorted from blood, taken in a trial of the OX40 agonist ivuxolimab. Receptors were obtained from an adult with an advanced solid tumor such as melanoma, head and neck, liver or kidney cancer.

The genes are TRBV2 and TRBJ2-1; 11 nucleotides line up with TRBD2. V dropped 2 bases and J dropped 7; count of bases not matched to a gene: 4. CDR3 length: 15 residues. Germline values: CDR1 SNHLY, CDR2 FYNNEI. The CDR3 bases are TGTGCCAGCAGTGAACGTCTAGCGGGGGGTAATGAGCAGTTCTTC. This codes for CASSERLAGGNEQFF.

The chain carries TRBV7-3 and TRBJ2-2; D uncertain. This CDR3 comprises 13 residues. CDR1 is SGHTA and CDR2 is FQGTGA in the germline V gene. Deletions cut 5 bases from V and 4 bases from J, with 8 bases between. Here the CDR3 DNA reads TGTGCCAGCAGCAAACATGGCACCGGGGAGCTGTTTTTT. Its protein product is CASSKHGTGELFF.

This sequence joins TRBV30 and TRBJ1-1; weak D call: TRBD1 (5 bases). The CDR3 covers 13 residues. The V end lost 4 bases, the J end lost 11 bases, and 20 bases lay between the germline ends. The V gene's germline CDR1 is GTSNPN and CDR2 SVGIG (reference sequence). CDR3 DNA sequence: TGTGCCTGGATCCAGGGACTCCCGAGGCTCGCTTTCTTT. Residues: CAWIQGLPRLAFF.

This clone was recorded a few times. The chain uses TRBV6-6 and TRBJ2-7; 7 nucleotides line up with TRBD1. CDR1 is MNHNY, CDR2 SVGAGI, per germline (reference sequence). With 5 bases clipped from V and 2 bases from J, the junction kept 6 bases outside the gene matches. This CDR3 spans 14 amino acids. The CDR3 DNA is TGTGCCAGCAGTCAGTCGGGACAGCCCTACGAGCAGTACTTC. Its protein is CASSQSGQPYEQYF.

As concerns this clone: One junction end does not reproduce the germline sequence, and a read error may be involved. This chain links TRBV5-5 with TRBJ1-2; D is uncertain. The germline CDR1 and CDR2 sequences are SGHKS and YYEKEE (reference sequence). The CDR3 is made up of 14 amino acids. The DNA for the CDR3 is TGCGCCAGCAGCCAAGTGTCGCCGAACTATGGCTACACCTTC. Its translation is CASSQVSPNYGYTF.

J is TRBJ2-1 and V is TRBV11-1, with D hard to call. The CDR3 sequence is 14 residues long. V was shortened by 5 bases and J by 7 bases, with 15 bases between the two germline ends. Germline loops: CDR1 SGHAT, CDR2 FQDESV (reference sequence). The CDR3 sequence: CASSPGMRRNEQFF. Written as DNA, the CDR3 is TGTGCCAGCAGCCCTGGGATGCGAAGAAATGAGCAGTTCTTC.

This clone turned up a few times. V is TRBV5-4 and J is TRBJ2-6; TRBD2 aligns across 11 bases. Germline CDR1 reads SGHNT; CDR2 reads YYREEE (reference sequence). V dropped 0 bases and J dropped 2; count of bases not matched to a gene: 7. This CDR3 is 19 amino acids long. CDR3 DNA sequence: TGTGCCAGCAGCTTGGAGGCGACTAGCGGGAAGGCTGGGGCCAACGTCCTGACTTTC. Translation: CASSLEATSGKAGANVLTF.

This chain connects TRBV5-4 to TRBJ2-7; 9 bases map to TRBD1. The CDR3 length is 15 residues. Germline V gene sequence: CDR1 SGHNT, CDR2 YYREEE (reference sequence). V dropped 4 bases and J dropped 5; count of bases not matched to a gene: 10. CDR3 bases: TGTGCCAGCAGCGGTGGGACAGGGAGAACCAACGAGCAGTACTTC. Translating gives CASSGGTGRTNEQYF.

Only a few counts were recorded for this clone. V gene TRBV19 combines with J gene TRBJ2-3; 7 positions agree with TRBD1. From germline, CDR1 is LNHDA and CDR2 SQIVND (reference sequence). This CDR3 has 15 amino acids. The ends lost 1 base at V and 0 bases at J; junction bases unmatched: 1. The CDR3 spells CASSIGGQSTDTQYF. The CDR3 nucleotides are TGTGCCAGTAGTATAGGGGGACAGAGCACAGATACGCAGTATTTT. Supplemented by reference TRBV19 and TRBJ2-3, the full variable domain reads DGGITQSPKYLFRKEGQNVTLSCEQNLNHDAMYWYRQDPGQGLRLIYYSQIVNDFQKGDIAEGYSVSREKKESFPLTVTSAQKNPTAFYLCASSIGGQSTDTQYFGPGTRLTVL.

As DNA, the CDR3 is TGTGCCAGCAGCCAAGGTGTTCGGGGTAATGAGCAGTTCTTC. Translated, it gives CASSQGVRGNEQFF. The chain couples TRBV14 to TRBJ2-1, with D perhaps matching TRBD2 (5 bases). The CDR3 loop spans 14 amino acids. Trimming stripped 1 base from V and 7 bases from J, with 11 bases between. Germline loops: CDR1 SGHDN, CDR2 FVKESK.

The gene calls are TRBV6-6 and TRBJ2-5; possibly TRBD2 for D (7 bases). Germline CDR1 is MNHNY and CDR2 is SVGAGI (reference sequence). CDR3 length equals 16 residues. V lost 2 bases and J 4 bases, leaving 17 bases between the germline ends. In nucleotides, the CDR3 is TGTGCCAGCAGTTACCTCGCGGGGGCCCCGGGAGAGACCCAGTACTTC. Translation gives CASSYLAGAPGETQYF.

A single count supports this clone. V is TRBV19 and J is TRBJ2-7; TRBD1 aligns across 7 bases. The CDR3 length is 13 residues. In germline, CDR1 is LNHDA, CDR2 SQIVND (reference sequence). The ends lost 6 bases at V and 6 bases at J; junction bases unmatched: 8. The CDR3 DNA reads TGTGCCAGTAGCCAACCGACAGGGACCGAGCAGTACTTC. It is translated as CASSQPTGTEQYF.

V is TRBV5-1 and J is TRBJ1-4; TRBD1 might be the D (6 bases). CDR3 size: 15 residues. Between the trimmed V and J ends, which lost 4 bases and 3 bases, there was a span of 13 bases. Germline-derived CDR1 and CDR2 are SGHRS and YFSETQ. The CDR3 nucleotides are TGCGCCAGCAGCCCGGACGGGACACCTAATGAAAAACTGTTTTTT. Translating gives CASSPDGTPNEKLFF.

This clone has a single count. A read error may account for a junction end that differs from germline. The V call is TRBV5-1, the J call TRBJ2-5; 9 bases line up with TRBD2. Germline CDR1 is SGHRS and CDR2 is YFSETQ. This CDR3 has 14 amino acids. The CDR3 here is CASGASGIAETQYF. The CDR3, as DNA: TGTGCAAGCGGAGCTAGCGGGATCGCGGAGACCCAGTACTTC. The whole variable domain, remainder taken from reference TRBV5-1 and TRBJ2-5, is KAGVTQTPRYLIKTRGQQVTLSCSPISGHRSVSWYQQTPGQGLQFLFEYFSETQRNKGNFPGRFSGRQFSNSRSEMNVSTLELGDSALYLCASGASGIAETQYFGPGTRLLVL.

The CDR3 coding sequence is TGTGCCAGCAGTGAAATTTTAATTGTGGGACAGAGCACAGATACGCAGTATTTT. It codes for CASSEILIVGQSTDTQYF. This sequence joins TRBV2 and TRBJ2-3; 7 bases are shared with TRBD1. The junction had 11 bases not matched to a gene; V was cut back by 2 bases and J by 0 bases. Germline loops: CDR1 SNHLY, CDR2 FYNNEI. This CDR3 comprises 18 residues.